This is a list of T cell receptor beta chains from one sample in a study of Graves' ophthalmopathy and Graves' hyperthyroidism. Via MiXCR, TCRdb re-called the multiplex PCR reads, giving one row per CDR3 protein. Altogether about 240,000 distinct CDR3 sequences are present, around 45% being singletons, with the ten largest covering roughly 45%. The sequenced sample consisted of peripheral blood. Receptors were obtained from an adult man with Graves' ophthalmopathy. Each CDR3 is given with its conserved first and last residue. D genes are given only for firm matches. Only part of the rows carry a size: once, few, many, or a class if the clone is expanded.

v_call	clone_size	j_call	d_call	cdr3_nt	cdr3_aa
TRBV12-3/TRBV12-4	NA	TRBJ2-6	NA	TGTGCCAGCAGCCCTATACCGGCGGGGGCCAACGTCCTGACTTTC	CASSPIPAGANVLTF
TRBV24-1	many	TRBJ2-5	NA	TGTGCCACCAGCCCTTGGGACGGAGAAGAGACCCAGTACTTC	CATSPWDGEETQYF
TRBV25-1	NA	TRBJ1-6	NA	TGTGCCAGCAGTGTGGGGGGGAAGAATTCACCCCTCCACTTT	CASSVGGKNSPLHF
TRBV11-2	few	TRBJ1-6	NA	TGTGCCAGCAGCGCTGGACGGCGTAATTCACCCCTCCACTTT	CASSAGRRNSPLHF
TRBV7-7	NA	TRBJ2-2	NA	TGTGCTAGCAGCGCCAACAGGGGGGGGACCGGGGAGCTGTTTTTT	CASSANRGGTGELFF
TRBV6-1	NA	TRBJ2-2	NA	TGTGCCAGCAGTGAACATTTAGGAAACACCGGGGAGCTGTTTTTT	CASSEHLGNTGELFF
TRBV7-2	NA	TRBJ1-1	TRBD1	TGTGCCAGCAGCTTAAACAGGGGGCAGATAGTTTTCTTT	CASSLNRGQIVFF
TRBV5-1	many	TRBJ2-6	NA	TGTGCCAGCAGCTTAGGAGGCTCTGGGGCCAACGTCCTGACTTTC	CASSLGGSGANVLTF
TRBV2	many	TRBJ1-2	NA	TGTGCCAGCAGATCGACGGATACCTATGGCTACACCTTC	CASRSTDTYGYTF
TRBV7-8	NA	TRBJ2-7	TRBD2	TGTGCCAGCAGCTTTGGGGAGGGAGGCTACGAGCAGTACTTC	CASSFGEGGYEQYF
TRBV9	few	TRBJ2-6	NA	TGTGCCAGCAGCCCCCGGCCTCTTTCTGGGGCCAACGTCCTGACTTTC	CASSPRPLSGANVLTF
TRBV24-1	NA	TRBJ2-5	NA	TGTGCCACCAGTGATACTAGGGGAGCGGCGGGGGAGACCCAGTACTTC	CATSDTRGAAGETQYF
TRBV20-1	NA	TRBJ1-1	NA	TGCAGTGCTGGGTCTAATAGGGACACTGAAGCTTTCTTT	CSAGSNRDTEAFF